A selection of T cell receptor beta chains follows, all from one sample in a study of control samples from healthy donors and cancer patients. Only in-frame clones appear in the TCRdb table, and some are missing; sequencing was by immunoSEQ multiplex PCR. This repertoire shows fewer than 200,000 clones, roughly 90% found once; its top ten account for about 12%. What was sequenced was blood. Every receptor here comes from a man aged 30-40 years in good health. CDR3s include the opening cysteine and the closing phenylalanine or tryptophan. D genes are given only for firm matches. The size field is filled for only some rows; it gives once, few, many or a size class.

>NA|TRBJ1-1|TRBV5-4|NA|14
TGTGCCAGCAGCTTGGTAGGCTGGAACACTGAAGCTTTCTTT
CASSLVGWNTEAFF
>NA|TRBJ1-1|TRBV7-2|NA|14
TGTGCCAGCAGACAGGGTTCCTCGAACACTGAAGCTTTCTTT
CASRQGSSNTEAFF
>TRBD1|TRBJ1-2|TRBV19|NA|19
TGTGCCAGTAAACCGGGAACCGGGACAGGTACTCCTAGGGGCTATGGCTACACCTTC
CASKPGTGTGTPRGYGYTF
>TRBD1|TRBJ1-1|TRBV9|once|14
TGTGCCAGCAGCAGACAGGGCCTAAACACTGAAGCTTTCTTT
CASSRQGLNTEAFF
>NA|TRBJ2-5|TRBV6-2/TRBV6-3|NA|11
TGTGCCAGCAGTTACTCGGAGACCCAGTACTTC
CASSYSETQYF
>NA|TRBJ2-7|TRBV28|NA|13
TGTGCCAGCAGTCCCCTATCGGGGTCAGAGCAGTACTTC
CASSPLSGSEQYF
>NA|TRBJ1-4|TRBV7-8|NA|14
TGTGCCAGCAGCTTAAGCCGGGAAAGGGAAAAACTGTTTTTT
CASSLSREREKLFF
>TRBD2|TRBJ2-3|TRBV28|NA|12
TGTGCCAGCCAAGCGGGAATCGATACGCAGTATTTT
CASQAGIDTQYF
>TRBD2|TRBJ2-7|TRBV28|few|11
TGTGTGGCGGGAGCCTCCTACGAGCAGTACTTC
CVAGASYEQYF
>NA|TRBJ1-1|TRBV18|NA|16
TGTGCCAGCTCACCTCGGGACACTCCTGGGGGCACTGAAGCTTTCTTT
CASSPRDTPGGTEAFF
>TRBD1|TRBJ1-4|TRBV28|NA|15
TGTGCCAGCAGGTTGCCGGGACAGGGTGGAGAAAAACTGTTTTTT
CASRLPGQGGEKLFF
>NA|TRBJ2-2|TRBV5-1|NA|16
TGCGCCAGCAGCTTGCGGGGAGAGAACCCCACCGGGGAGCTGTTTTTT
CASSLRGENPTGELFF
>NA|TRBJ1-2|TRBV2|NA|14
TGTGCCAGCAGTGAATTAGATCCTAACTATGGCTACACCTTC
CASSELDPNYGYTF
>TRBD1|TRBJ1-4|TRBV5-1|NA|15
TGCGCCAGCCGGGACAGGGAAAATTACAATGAAAAACTGTTTTTT
CASRDRENYNEKLFF
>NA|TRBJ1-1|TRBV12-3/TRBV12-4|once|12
TGTGCCAGCAGGATAATGAACACTGAAGCTTTCTTT
CASRIMNTEAFF
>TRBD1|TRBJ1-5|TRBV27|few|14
TGTGCCAGCAGTCCGACAGGGAACAATCAGCCCCAGCATTTT
CASSPTGNNQPQHF
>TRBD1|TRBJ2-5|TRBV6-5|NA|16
TGTGCCAGCAGTTACTCCCCGGGACAGGGACAAGAGACCCAGTACTTC
CASSYSPGQGQETQYF
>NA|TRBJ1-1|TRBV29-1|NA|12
TGCAGCGTTGACCGAGGGGATACTGAAGCTTTCTTT
CSVDRGDTEAFF
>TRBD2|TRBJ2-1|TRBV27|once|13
TGTGCCAGCGGACTAGGAGTCGGCAATGAGCAGTTCTTC
CASGLGVGNEQFF
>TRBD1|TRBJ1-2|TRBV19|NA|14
TGTGCCAGTGGAAGGGGACAGTACCGGGATGGCTACACCTTC
CASGRGQYRDGYTF
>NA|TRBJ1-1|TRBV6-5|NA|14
TGTGCCAGCAGTTACTCTCGACAGAACACTGAAGCTTTCTTT
CASSYSRQNTEAFF
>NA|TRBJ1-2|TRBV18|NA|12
TGTGCCAGCTCCAAGGGGGACTATGGCTACACCTTC
CASSKGDYGYTF
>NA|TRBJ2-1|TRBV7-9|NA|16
TGTGCCAGCAGCCACAGGGTCTCAAGCTCCTACAATGAGCAGTTCTTC
CASSHRVSSSYNEQFF
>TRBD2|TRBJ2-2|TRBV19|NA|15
TGTGCCAGTAGGCCTCTTGGGGGGGGAACCGGGGAGCTGTTTTTT
CASRPLGGGTGELFF
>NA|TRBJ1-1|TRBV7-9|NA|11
TGTGCCAGTGGACAGCACACTGAAGCTTTCTTT
CASGQHTEAFF
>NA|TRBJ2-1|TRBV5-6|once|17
TGTGCCAGCAGCTTGGTACCCGGGGGCCTCCTAAGGAATGAGCAGTTCTTC
CASSLVPGGLLRNEQFF
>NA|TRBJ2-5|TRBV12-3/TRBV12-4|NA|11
TGTGCCAGCACCGCCCTGGAGACCCAGTACTTC
CASTALETQYF
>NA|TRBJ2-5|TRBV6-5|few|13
TGTGCCTCGGGAACAGGGCGGGGAGAGACCCAGTACTTC
CASGTGRGETQYF
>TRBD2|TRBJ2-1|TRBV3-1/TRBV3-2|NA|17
TGTGCCAGCAGCCAAGTTAAACTAGCGGGAGGGCCTAATGAGCAGTTCTTC
CASSQVKLAGGPNEQFF
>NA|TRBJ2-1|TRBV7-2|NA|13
TGTGCCAGCAGCTTAAGGGGGGCGAATGAGCAGTTCTTC
CASSLRGANEQFF
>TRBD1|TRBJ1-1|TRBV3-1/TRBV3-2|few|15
TGTGCCAGCAGCCTACCGGGACAGCTGAACACTGAAGCTTTCTTT
CASSLPGQLNTEAFF
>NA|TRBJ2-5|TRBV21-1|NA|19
TGTGCCAGCAGCAAAGCGCAGGTTCACAGGAGAATATCCCAAGAGACCCAGTACTTC
CASSKAQVHRRISQETQYF
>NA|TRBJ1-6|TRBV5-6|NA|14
TGTGCCAGCAGAGGAGGGGTTAGGAATTCACCCCTCCACTTT
CASRGGVRNSPLHF
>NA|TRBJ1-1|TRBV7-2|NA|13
TGTGCCAGCAGCCAGCAATCGAACACTGAAGCTTTCTTT
CASSQQSNTEAFF
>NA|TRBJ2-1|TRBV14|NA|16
TGTGCCAGCAGCCGTTGGGGGCGGGGCTCCTACAATGAGCAGTTCTTC
CASSRWGRGSYNEQFF
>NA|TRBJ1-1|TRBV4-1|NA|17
TGCGCCAGCAGCCCTTCCAAATTAGGGGGGTGGAACACTGAAGCTTTCTTT
CASSPSKLGGWNTEAFF
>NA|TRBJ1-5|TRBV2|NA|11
TGTGCCAGCGGGAAGGGGCAGCCCCAGCATTTT
CASGKGQPQHF
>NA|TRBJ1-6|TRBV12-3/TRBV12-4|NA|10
TGTGCCAGCAGTCAGCCGGCCCTCCACTTT
CASSQPALHF
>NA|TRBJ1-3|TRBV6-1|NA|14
TGTGCCAGCAGTGAGGGACTCCTTAGGGACACCATATATTTT
CASSEGLLRDTIYF
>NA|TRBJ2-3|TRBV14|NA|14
TGTGCCAGCAGCCATCAGTTTCTCACAGATACGCAGTATTTT
CASSHQFLTDTQYF
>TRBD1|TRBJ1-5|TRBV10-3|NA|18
TGTGCCATCAGTGCTGCCGACAGGGGAGTTAAAAGAGGTCAGCCCCAGCATTTT
CAISAADRGVKRGQPQHF